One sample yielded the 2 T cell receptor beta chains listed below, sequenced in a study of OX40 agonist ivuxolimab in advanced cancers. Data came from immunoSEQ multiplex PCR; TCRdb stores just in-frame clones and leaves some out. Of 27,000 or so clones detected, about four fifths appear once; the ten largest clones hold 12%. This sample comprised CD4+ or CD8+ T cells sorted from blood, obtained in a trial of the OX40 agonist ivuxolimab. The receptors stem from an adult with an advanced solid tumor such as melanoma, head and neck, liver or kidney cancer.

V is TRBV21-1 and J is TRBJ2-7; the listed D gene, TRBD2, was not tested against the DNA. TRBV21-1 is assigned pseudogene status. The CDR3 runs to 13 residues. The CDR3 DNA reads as TGTGCCAAAGGGAGGAACCTAAGCTACGAGCAGTACTTC. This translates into CAKGRNLSYEQYF.

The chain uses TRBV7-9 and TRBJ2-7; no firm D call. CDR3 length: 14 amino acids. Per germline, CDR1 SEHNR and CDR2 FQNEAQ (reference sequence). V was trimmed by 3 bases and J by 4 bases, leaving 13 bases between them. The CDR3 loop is CASSFIGLGYEQYF. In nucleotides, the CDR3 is TGTGCCAGCAGCTTTATTGGCCTGGGGTACGAGCAGTACTTC. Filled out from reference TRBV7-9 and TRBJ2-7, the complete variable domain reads DTGVSQNPRHKITKRGQNVTFRCDPISEHNRLYWYRQTLGQGPEFLTYFQNEAQLEKSRLLSDRFSAERPKGSFSTLEIQRTEQGDSAMYLCASSFIGLGYEQYFGPGTRLTVT.